These 14 T cell receptor beta chains were sequenced from one sample in a study of CD8 T cells in Susac syndrome. It was with random hexamers that roughly 0.45 to 1 ug RNA was reverse transcribed. TCRdb re-called the immunoSEQ multiplex PCR reads through MiXCR, storing one row per CDR3 protein. The sample contains 160,000 or so distinct CDR3 sequences, approximately 94% of which appear only once. Sequenced sample: CD4+ T cells from PBMCs. All receptors derive from a human donor with multiple sclerosis.

The chain joins TRBV13 to TRBJ1-1; D not certain. Germline assignment: CDR1 PRHDT and CDR2 FYEKMQ (reference sequence). V was clipped by 1 base and J by 6 bases, with 6 bases between them. The CDR3 consists of 12 residues. This CDR3 is CASSLVGAEAFF. CDR3 DNA sequence: TGTGCCAGCAGCTTAGTGGGAGCTGAAGCTTTCTTT.

This clonotype was seen once. V gene TRBV6-5 combines with J gene TRBJ2-6; unclear D gene. The CDR3 has 16 amino acids. V was pared by 0 bases and J by 1 base, with 7 bases between. The germline gives CDR1 MNHEY, CDR2 SVGAGI. In DNA form, the CDR3 reads TGTGCCAGCAGTTACTCGATAGGGTCTGGGGCCAACGTCCTGACTTTC. Translating gives CASSYSIGSGANVLTF.

The V gene is TRBV12-3 or TRBV12-4, the J gene TRBJ2-3, with D perhaps TRBD2 (7 bases). V was cut by 5 bases and J by 8 bases, with 11 bases left in between. The CDR3 is made up of 12 amino acids. This CDR3 reads CASSPGGRTQYF. For the CDR3, the DNA is TGTGCCAGCAGTCCCGGGGGGCGTACGCAGTATTTT.

The chain is built from TRBV3-1 and TRBJ2-3; 12 nucleotides align to TRBD2. Germline CDR1 is LGHDT and CDR2 is YNNKEL (reference sequence). The CDR3 has 16 amino acids. Germline trimming cut 0 bases from V and 6 bases from J; bases unmatched to any gene: 4. The chain's CDR3 is CASSQDRLAGVDTQYF. The CDR3 DNA sequence: TGTGCCAGCAGCCAAGATCGACTAGCGGGAGTTGATACGCAGTATTTT.

The rearrangement uses TRBV20-1 and TRBJ2-7, with 8 bases identical to TRBD2. This CDR3 region has 13 residues. Germline loops: CDR1 DFQATT, CDR2 SNEGSKA (reference sequence). Germline trimming cut 0 bases from V and 5 bases from J; bases unmatched to any gene: 3. CDR3 sequence reads: CSAREAGVHEQYF. For the CDR3, the DNA is TGCAGTGCTAGAGAAGCGGGAGTCCACGAGCAGTACTTC.

The chain is built from TRBV7-9 and TRBJ1-1; D remains ambiguous. Trimming left V 4 bases short and J 8 bases short, with 11 bases between. This CDR3 is built from 12 residues. The germline V gene encodes CDR1 SEHNR and CDR2 FQNEAQ (reference sequence). CDR3 DNA sequence: TGTGCCAGCAGCTGGGATCGGGGAGAAGCTTTCTTT. It yields the protein CASSWDRGEAFF. Using reference TRBV7-9 and TRBJ1-1 for the parts outside the CDR3, the full variable domain is DTGVSQNPRHKITKRGQNVTFRCDPISEHNRLYWYRQTLGQGPEFLTYFQNEAQLEKSRLLSDRFSAERPKGSFSTLEIQRTEQGDSAMYLCASSWDRGEAFFGQGTRLTVV.

This chain links TRBV14 with TRBJ2-7; the D gene is possibly TRBD2 (5 bases). Trimming took 1 base from V and 7 from J, leaving 14 bases between them. Looked up from germline, CDR1 is SGHDN and CDR2 is FVKESK. The CDR3 spans 14 residues. The CDR3 DNA reads TGTGCCAGCAGCCAAGGAGGCCATCGGGGAGAGCAGTACTTC. This sequence encodes CASSQGGHRGEQYF.

The chain links TRBV27 to TRBJ2-5, with a possible D match to TRBD2 (6 bases). The CDR3 totals 14 residues. The germline CDR1 and CDR2 sequences are MNHEY and SMNVEV (reference sequence). The germline V and J ends were trimmed by 3 bases and 4 bases, with 12 bases remaining between them. The CDR3 DNA reads as TGTGCCAGCAGTTTCCGGCGGGATGGAGAGACCCAGTACTTC. Residues: CASSFRRDGETQYF.

The chain recombines TRBV9 with TRBJ2-7; 9 nucleotides agree with TRBD1. Germline V CDR1 and CDR2: SGDLS, YYNGEE. The junction had 6 bases not matched to a gene; V was cut back by 4 bases and J by 1 base. The CDR3 has 15 amino acids. For the CDR3, the DNA is TGTGCCAGCAGCCGAGGGGGGACAGGGTCCTACGAGCAGTACTTC. Translated, it gives CASSRGGTGSYEQYF.

CDR3 region: CASSSGKSGRPYEQYF. The CDR3 DNA is TGTGCCAGCAGCTCAGGGAAGAGCGGGAGGCCCTACGAGCAGTACTTC. The chain has TRBV7-2 and TRBJ2-7, with 9 bases fitting TRBD2. The CDR3 extends over 16 amino acids. CDR1 and CDR2 (germline): SGHTA, FQGNSA. After removal of 4 bases from V and 2 bases from J, the junction contained 9 bases not matched to a gene. The full variable domain, completed using reference TRBV7-2 and TRBJ2-7, is GAGVSQSPSNKVTEKGKDVELRCDPISGHTALYWYRQSLGQGLEFLIYFQGNSAPDKSGLPSDRFSAERTGGSVSTLTIQRTQQEDSAVYLCASSSGKSGRPYEQYFGPGTRLTVT.

A single count supports this clonotype. The V call is TRBV30, the J call TRBJ2-1; perhaps TRBD2 as D (6 bases). Germline V CDR1 and CDR2: GTSNPN, SVGIG (reference sequence). Trimming cost V 7 bases and J 3 bases, with 22 bases left between them. The CDR3 is 16 amino acids. The CDR3 DNA follows: TGTGCCTTGTCCGGGTGGGGAGGTAAAATCTACAATGAGCAGTTCTTC. Translated: CALSGWGGKIYNEQFF.

The chain joins TRBV9 to TRBJ1-1; no firm D call. V was clipped by 2 bases and J by 2 bases, with 7 bases between them. From germline, CDR1 is SGDLS and CDR2 YYNGEE. The CDR3 covers 13 residues. The CDR3 DNA is TGTGCCAGCAGCGTGGCGCCAAACACTGAAGCTTTCTTT. Encoded protein: CASSVAPNTEAFF.

The rearrangement uses TRBV12-3 or TRBV12-4 and TRBJ2-7; D gene ambiguous. V gave up 3 bases and J gave up 3 bases, with 12 bases separating them. CDR3 length: 14 amino acids. CDR3 DNA sequence: TGTGCCAGCAGTTTGGCAGGAGTAGACTACGAGCAGTACTTC. This sequence encodes CASSLAGVDYEQYF.

The chain has TRBV28 and TRBJ2-7; unclear D gene. The germline V gene has CDR1 MDHEN and CDR2 SYDVKM. V shed 2 bases and J shed 0 bases, with 8 bases lying between them. The CDR3 is 14 residues long. The CDR3 sequence: CASSLTGLSYEQYF. In DNA form, the CDR3 reads TGTGCCAGCAGTTTAACGGGCCTCTCCTACGAGCAGTACTTC.